This T cell receptor beta chain was sequenced during a study of blood T cell repertoires in COVID-19. Study details: Nucleic acid was either cDNA or gDNA, and it came from T cells, B-cell-depleted T cells, or PBMCs.

The germline V gene has CDR1 GTSNPN and CDR2 SVGIG (reference sequence). J lost 4 bases, V lost 5 bases, and 5 bases had no gene match. The CDR3 sequence is 13 residues long. TCRdb keeps only in-frame clones here, not all; method: immunoSEQ multiplex PCR. This sample has some 100,000 clones, with around 86% found just once. The rearrangement joins TRBV30 to TRBJ1-5; 7 nucleotides align to TRBD1. The clonotype was recovered from a man aged 45-65 years with acute or convalescent COVID-19. Input material: peripheral blood. In DNA, the CDR3 is TGTGCCTGGGGGAGGGGGCCTAATCAGCCCCAGCATTTT. It encodes CAWGRGPNQPQHF.